This TCR beta chain was identified in a study of cytotoxic CD8 clonotypes in ibrutinib-treated CLL (dated by TCRdb to the early 2020s). For context, the study as a whole: The cohort had 11 relapsed/refractory and around 15 treatment-naive patients; under 18 were IGHV unmutated. Responses were partial in about 25 patients and complete in 2; after median around 68 months follow-up, some 15 stayed in remission and about twelve progressed. Samples at response were collected after a median of approximately twelve months of treatment, with a range of roughly 6 to 36 months. An average of 255,043 productive templates and 94,082 productive rearrangements was obtained per sample. Of the 70 to 100 people in the trial, around 25 had longitudinal samples available. Cryopreserved peripheral blood mononuclear cells were obtained prior to treatment, at the time of response, and at either disease progression or sustained remission. Every remission and progressive disease sample was obtained while ibrutinib was still being received by the patients.

Notes on this clone: The clone's antigen remains unknown. Within one base of it there is no much larger clone, and no base qualities were kept.

On a MiSeq, deep resolution sequencing aimed for a depth between 1 in 1 million and 1 in 200,000 T cells, with each clonotype covered around 9.2x on average. The immunoSEQ hsTCRB Kit was used to generate TCR beta libraries. Per the original workflow: Data were analyzed with ImmunoSEQ Data Assistant and ImmunoSEQ Analyzer, with V, D and J genes assigned per IMGT definitions. Clonality was computed as one minus normalized Shannon entropy of productive rearrangement frequencies, ranging from 0 to 1. Public clonotype analysis was restricted to overrepresented clonotypes comprising at least 0.05% of each patient's repertoire. About a dozen repertoires from age-matched healthy donors, obtained from immuneACCESS, served as clonality controls. This is the immuneACCESS table as TCRdb keeps it, with only in-frame sequences that have V and J called. A part of the clones is gone; compared with another copy, unresolved V genes explain less than half, and the rest is unexplained. The V and J calls and clone size come from that table; D and trimming were worked out from the DNA. This sample holds 70,000 to 85,000 clones; 80% were observed only once. Jointly, the top ten make up under 8.5% of the sample.

Broader findings and caveats from the paper: Baseline clonality was found to be higher than that of age-matched healthy donors and was strongly correlated with circulating CD8+ T-cell counts. An increase in clonality was observed at ibrutinib response, with clonality remaining stable during sustained remission and falling back toward baseline at progression. Public clonotypes were rare and either shrank or stayed stable during treatment, and the rise in clonality at ibrutinib response reflected expansion of private clonotypes. Sampling times were not matched between patients in sustained remission and patients whose disease was progressing, and lymph node repertoires were not examined.

The intended sense of this specimen's time point label: progressive disease on ibrutinib. For TCR beta library preparation, roughly 2.1 micrograms of genomic DNA were isolated from cryopreserved PBMCs. Longitudinal blood samples from CLL patients receiving ibrutinib monotherapy were subjected to high-throughput TCR beta sequencing. Patients were enrolled in a phase 2 open-label single-center ibrutinib monotherapy trial. Sample: PBMCs, taken at disease progression, from a patient treated with ibrutinib. This TCR derives from a human donor with chronic lymphocytic leukemia.

In nucleotides, the sequence is TGTGCCATCACCCAAGACAGGGTAGAAGCTTTCTTT. This yields the protein CAITQDRVEAFF. The chain joins TRBV10-3 to TRBJ1-1, and 7 junction bases match TRBD1. Unmatched junction bases come to 7, with V trimmed by 7 bases and J by 8 bases. Looking up the germline V gene yields CDR1 ENHRY and CDR2 SYGVKD. The CDR3 numbers 12 residues from cysteine through phenylalanine. The read is trimmed to its CDR3 DNA, 36 bases read in frame from base 1.